The TCR beta chain described here comes from a study of T-cell memory formation after mild COVID-19. This clonotype was seen a few times. Trimming removed 5 bases at V and 1 base at J, with 14 bases between. This CDR3 contains 15 residues. From the 5' RACE reads, TCRdb called clonotypes with MiXCR, one entry per CDR3 protein. This sample carries fewer than 250,000 distinct CDR3 sequences, 27% of them seen once, and the ten largest clones take about an eighth. The chain couples TRBV12-3 or TRBV12-4 to TRBJ1-1; a weak D match, TRBD1 (6 bases). This sequence was found in an adult woman who had mild COVID-19 (a few samples of this study predate the infection). Cell type and time point are not known. Sequencing input: PBMCs or a T cell subset sorted from them (not recorded which). The CDR3 DNA is TGTGCCAGCAGTCCCCAGGACAGCAGGAACACTGAAGCTTTCTTT. Its protein product is CASSPQDSRNTEAFF.